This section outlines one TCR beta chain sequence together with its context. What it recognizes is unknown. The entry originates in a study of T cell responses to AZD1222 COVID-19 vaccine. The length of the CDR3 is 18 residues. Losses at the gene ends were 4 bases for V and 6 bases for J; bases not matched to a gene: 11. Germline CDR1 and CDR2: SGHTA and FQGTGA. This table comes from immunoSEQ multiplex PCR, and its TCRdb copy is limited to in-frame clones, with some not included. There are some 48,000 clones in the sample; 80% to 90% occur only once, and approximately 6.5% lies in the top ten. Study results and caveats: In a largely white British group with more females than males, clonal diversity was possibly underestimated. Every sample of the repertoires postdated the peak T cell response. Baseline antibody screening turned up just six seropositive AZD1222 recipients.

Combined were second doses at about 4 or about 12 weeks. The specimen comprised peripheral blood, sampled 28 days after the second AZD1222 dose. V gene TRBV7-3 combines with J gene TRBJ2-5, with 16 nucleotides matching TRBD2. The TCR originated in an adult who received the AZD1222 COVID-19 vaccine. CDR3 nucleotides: TGTGCCAGCAGCTCGGTCCCGGGACTAGCGGGAGGGTTGCAGACCCAGTACTTC. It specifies CASSSVPGLAGGLQTQYF.